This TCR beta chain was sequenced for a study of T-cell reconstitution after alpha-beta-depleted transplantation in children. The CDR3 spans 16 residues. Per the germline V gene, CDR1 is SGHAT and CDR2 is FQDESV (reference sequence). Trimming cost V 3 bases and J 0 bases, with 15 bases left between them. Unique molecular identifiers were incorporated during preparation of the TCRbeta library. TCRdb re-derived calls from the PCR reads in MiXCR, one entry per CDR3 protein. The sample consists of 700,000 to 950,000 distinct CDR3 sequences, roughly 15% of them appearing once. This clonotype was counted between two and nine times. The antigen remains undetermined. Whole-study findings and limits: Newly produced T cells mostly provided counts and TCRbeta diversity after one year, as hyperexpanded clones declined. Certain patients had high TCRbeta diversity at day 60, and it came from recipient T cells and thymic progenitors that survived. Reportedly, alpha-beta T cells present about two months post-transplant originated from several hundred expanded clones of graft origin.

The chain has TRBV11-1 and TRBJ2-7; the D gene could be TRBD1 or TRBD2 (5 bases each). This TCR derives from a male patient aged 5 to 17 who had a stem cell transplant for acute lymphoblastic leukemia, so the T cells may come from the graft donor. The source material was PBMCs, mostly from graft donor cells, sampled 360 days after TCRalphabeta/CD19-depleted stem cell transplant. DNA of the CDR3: TGTGCCAGCAGCTTTCCCGGGACGGCGCCCTCCTACGAGCAGTACTTC. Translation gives CASSFPGTAPSYEQYF.